These 14 T cell receptor beta chains were all obtained from the same sample, sequenced in a study of cytomegalovirus exposure and HLA in healthy donors. The PCR contained 60 Vbeta and 13 Jbeta primers. The repertoire was sequenced with immunoSEQ multiplex PCR; TCRdb's copy has only in-frame clones and lacks some. The data hold around 120,000 clones, with approximately 80% observed a single time. Sequencing was performed on PBMCs. Source of these receptors: a woman under 40 in good health and CMV-seronegative.

J is TRBJ2-7 and V is TRBV15, with D hard to call. The CDR3 is made up of 16 amino acids. CDR1 is LNHNV and CDR2 is YYDKDF in the germline V gene (reference sequence). Trimming removed 5 bases at V and 2 bases at J, with 19 bases between. The CDR3 sequence: CATSGTTRSATYEQYF. Here the CDR3 DNA reads TGTGCCACCAGCGGAACTACGCGAAGTGCAACCTACGAGCAGTACTTC.

This clone was observed a few times. The V and J genes are TRBV27 and TRBJ2-1; 8 nucleotides line up with TRBD2. Germline V gives CDR1 MNHEY, CDR2 SMNVEV (reference sequence). The junction had 6 bases not matched to a gene; V was cut back by 0 bases and J by 8 bases. CDR3 length: 15 residues. The CDR3 DNA follows: TGTGCCAGCAGTTTATCGGGACTAGTCCGACATGAGCAGTTCTTC. This codes for CASSLSGLVRHEQFF.

The chain is built from TRBV6-5 and TRBJ2-7; the D gene is possibly TRBD2 (5 bases). Germline CDR1 and CDR2: MNHEY and SVGAGI. The V end was cut by 6 bases, the J end by 2 bases, with 5 bases between. The CDR3 consists of 11 residues. This CDR3 reads CASSGAYEQYF. The CDR3 bases are TGTGCCAGCAGCGGGGCCTACGAGCAGTACTTC.

The chain joins TRBV29-1 to TRBJ2-3, with D possibly matching TRBD2 (5 bases). This CDR3 region has 15 residues. Trimming stripped 4 bases from V and 6 bases from J, with 20 bases between. Germline-derived CDR1 and CDR2 are SQVTM and ANQGSEA. The CDR3: CSVGVGITQRDTQYF. In DNA, the CDR3 is TGCAGCGTTGGAGTGGGGATCACGCAGCGGGATACGCAGTATTTT.

The chain recombines TRBV23-1 with TRBJ2-7; TRBD2 matches at 11 bases. TRBV23-1 is noted as an ORF with a role that remains uncertain. Germline trimming cut 4 bases from V and 3 bases from J; bases unmatched to any gene: 8. CDR3 length equals 16 residues. CDR3 nucleotides: TGCGCCAGCAGTCCAAGCTCTAGCGGGAGGATCTACGAGCAGTACTTC. Protein: CASSPSSSGRIYEQYF.

The chain recombines TRBV19 with TRBJ1-2; 7 bases line up with TRBD1. The germline gives CDR1 LNHDA, CDR2 SQIVND (reference sequence). The CDR3 runs 13 residues. V dropped 5 bases and J dropped 10; count of bases not matched to a gene: 10. CDR3 amino acids: CASSSSNRGDYTF. The CDR3 DNA reads as TGTGCCAGTAGTTCCTCGAACAGGGGAGACTACACCTTC. The complete variable domain, with remaining parts taken from reference TRBV19 and TRBJ1-2, reads DGGITQSPKYLFRKEGQNVTLSCEQNLNHDAMYWYRQDPGQGLRLIYYSQIVNDFQKGDIAEGYSVSREKKESFPLTVTSAQKNPTAFYLCASSSSNRGDYTFGSGTRLTVV.

This chain uses TRBV7-2 with TRBJ2-1; D perhaps matches TRBD2 (6 bases). CDR3 length: 14 residues. V shed 5 bases and J shed 2 bases, with 10 bases lying between them. The germline gives CDR1 SGHTA, CDR2 FQGNSA. The CDR3 nucleotides read TGTGCCAGCAGCATACGGACTACCTACAATGAGCAGTTCTTC. This codes for CASSIRTTYNEQFF.

This clone was detected only once. J is TRBJ2-7 and V is TRBV7-2; the match to TRBD1 covers 7 bases. The CDR3 is made up of 15 amino acids. The V and J ends lost 7 bases and 2 bases, in that order; junction bases with no gene match: 11. Germline V gene data show CDR1 as SGHTA and CDR2 as FQGNSA. CDR3 coding DNA: TGTGCCAGCACCTTTGCCACAGGGGACCCCTACGAGCAGTACTTC. Its protein product is CASTFATGDPYEQYF.

The chain couples TRBV12-5 to TRBJ2-3; TRBD2 aligns across 8 bases. V trimming: 7 bases; J trimming: 1 base; junction bases outside the gene matches: 4. Germline V gene lookup returns CDR1 LGHNT and CDR2 FRNRAP. The CDR3 length is 14 residues. CDR3 DNA: TGTGCTAGTGCCCGGGAGGGTGGCACAGATACGCAGTATTTT. Amino acid sequence: CASAREGGTDTQYF.

This clone was seen ten or more times. V gene TRBV5-1 combines with J gene TRBJ2-7, with 9 bases that match TRBD1. Germline-derived CDR1 and CDR2 are SGHRS and YFSETQ. J was trimmed by 6 bases and V by 0 bases; bases with no gene match: 7. CDR3 length: 15 amino acids. Here the CDR3 DNA reads TGCGCCAGCAGCTTGGGGACAGGGGAGTTCTCCGAGCAGTACTTC. Translated, it gives CASSLGTGEFSEQYF.

The chain recombines TRBV4-3 with TRBJ2-1; TRBD2 aligns across 10 bases. Germline V CDR1 and CDR2: LGHNA, YSLEER. This CDR3 region has 18 residues. V lost 0 bases and J lost 4; bases outside the gene matches: 9. CDR3: CASSQDGLAGDVYNEQFF. The CDR3 DNA sequence: TGCGCCAGCAGCCAAGATGGGCTAGCGGGAGATGTTTACAATGAGCAGTTCTTC.

J is TRBJ2-3 and V is TRBV5-1; TRBD2 aligns across 7 bases. The CDR3 covers 13 residues. The J segment lost 4 bases and the V segment lost 4 bases, leaving 3 bases of the junction unmatched. Germline CDR1 reads SGHRS; CDR2 reads YFSETQ. The CDR3 nucleotides are TGCGCCAGCAGCGGGGGGGTATCAGATACGCAGTATTTT. This gives the protein CASSGGVSDTQYF.

For this clone: Other DNA sequences in this sample translate to the same CDR3. The chain employs TRBV28 and TRBJ2-7; maybe TRBD1 (7 bases). CDR1 is MDHEN and CDR2 is SYDVKM in the germline V gene. This CDR3 is built from 14 residues. V dropped 4 bases and J dropped 3 bases, with 13 bases sitting between them. This CDR3 is CASSSGQGGYEQYF. In nucleotides, the CDR3 is TGTGCCAGCAGTTCGGGGCAGGGGGGCTACGAGCAGTACTTC. Filled out from reference TRBV28 and TRBJ2-7, the complete variable domain reads DVKVTQSSRYLVKRTGEKVFLECVQDMDHENMFWYRQDPGLGLRLIYFSYDVKMKEKGDIPEGYSVSREKKERFSLILESASTNQTSMYLCASSSGQGGYEQYFGPGTRLTVT.

This CDR3 reads CASSLSGRTYEQYF. The CDR3 nucleotides are TGTGCCAGCAGCCTTAGCGGGAGGACCTACGAGCAGTACTTC. The chain has TRBV7-2 and TRBJ2-7; 10 positions match TRBD2. This CDR3 is 14 amino acids long. Germline V gene lookup returns CDR1 SGHTA and CDR2 FQGNSA. V was clipped by 5 bases and J by 2 bases; unmatched bases: 3. Full variable domain (missing parts from reference TRBV7-2 and TRBJ2-7): GAGVSQSPSNKVTEKGKDVELRCDPISGHTALYWYRQSLGQGLEFLIYFQGNSAPDKSGLPSDRFSAERTGGSVSTLTIQRTQQEDSAVYLCASSLSGRTYEQYFGPGTRLTVT.